This T cell receptor (beta chain) is drawn from a study of OX40 agonist ivuxolimab in advanced cancers. Looking at the study overall: The drug used for patients, ivuxolimab, was an agonistic anti-OX40 (CD134) antibody. Dose-escalation subjects each had hepatocellular carcinoma, melanoma, renal cell or head and neck cancer. Partial responses were achieved by three patients, of whom one had hepatocellular carcinoma and two had cutaneous melanoma.

Worth noting for this clone: Its antigen is unidentified.

Study-level results: Low levels of normalized T-cell clonal expansion also appeared in some nonresponders.

Germline-derived CDR1 and CDR2 are MDHEN and SYDVKM. The CDR3 spans 15 residues. Trimming removed 5 bases from V and 0 bases from J; junction bases left unmatched: 3. Clones were sequenced by immunoSEQ multiplex PCR, and TCRdb holds only the in-frame ones, with some missing. The table lists 50,000 to 65,000 clones, 92% of them singletons, with around a quarter in the top ten. The sequenced sample was CD4+ or CD8+ T cells sorted from blood, obtained in a trial of the OX40 agonist ivuxolimab. The sequence was obtained from an adult with an advanced solid tumor such as melanoma, head and neck, liver or kidney cancer. The chain links TRBV28 to TRBJ2-2; 7 nucleotides match TRBD1. CDR3 amino acids: CASSVGQSNTGELFF. CDR3 nucleotides: TGTGCCAGCAGTGTGGGACAGTCGAACACCGGGGAGCTGTTTTTT.